These 18 T cell receptor beta chains share one sample of origin, sequenced in a study of blood T cells in healthy people across ages. Together with a sample-barcoded 5' primer, a J-beta primer mix was included in a second PCR lasting roughly 7 to 11 cycles. MiXCR, run by TCRdb on the 5' RACE reads, gives a single entry per CDR3 protein. Here the sample spans around 1,500,000 distinct CDR3 sequences, around 42% being singletons. Input material: blood. These receptors all stem from a young woman in good health.

This clonotype was counted at least ten times. The chain couples TRBV27 to TRBJ2-1; no reliable D call. Trimming removed 0 bases at V and 8 bases at J, with 5 bases between. This CDR3 has 12 amino acids. CDR1 MNHEY and CDR2 SMNVEV come from the germline V gene (reference sequence). The CDR3 loop is CASSLSGDEQFF. In DNA, the CDR3 is TGTGCCAGCAGTTTATCGGGTGATGAGCAGTTCTTC.

In this sample, this clonotype turned up a few times. This sequence joins TRBV29-1 and TRBJ2-3; a weak D match, TRBD1 (6 bases). The germline gives CDR1 SQVTM, CDR2 ANQGSEA. Trimming stripped 4 bases from V and 2 bases from J, with 10 bases between. The CDR3 spans 13 residues. The CDR3: CSVAGVNTDTQYF. The CDR3 DNA is TGCAGCGTTGCAGGGGTGAACACAGATACGCAGTATTTT.

A few counts support this clonotype. The rearrangement links TRBV27 to TRBJ1-1; a possible D gene is TRBD1 (5 bases). The CDR3 runs to 14 residues. The V and J ends lost 0 bases and 7 bases respectively, with 12 bases between them. Germline CDR1 MNHEY, CDR2 SMNVEV (reference sequence). In DNA, the CDR3 is TGTGCCAGCAGTTTATCGTCAGGGAATAGTGAAGCTTTCTTT. Encoded protein: CASSLSSGNSEAFF.

The rearrangement links TRBV11-2 to TRBJ1-2; 7 bases are shared with TRBD1. Germline V CDR1 and CDR2: SGHAT, FQNNGV. This CDR3 is built from 16 residues. The V gene end was trimmed by 1 base and the J gene end by 8 bases; junction bases not matched to a gene: 13. The CDR3 is CASSLAGSGGGYGYTF. The CDR3 DNA reads TGTGCCAGCAGCTTAGCTGGATCAGGGGGAGGTTACGGCTACACCTTC. The whole variable domain, remainder taken from reference TRBV11-2 and TRBJ1-2, is EAGVAQSPRYKIIEKRQSVAFWCNPISGHATLYWYQQILGQGPKLLIQFQNNGVVDDSQLPKDRFSAERLKGVDSTLKIQPAKLEDSAVYLCASSLAGSGGGYGYTFGSGTRLTVV.

The V and J genes are TRBV20-1 and TRBJ1-5; D perhaps matches TRBD1 (6 bases). Germline V lookup: CDR1 DFQATT, CDR2 SNEGSKA (reference sequence). V lost 6 bases, J lost 2 bases, and 11 bases lay in between. The CDR3 length is 13 residues. The CDR3 here is CSAGGGGNQPQHF. CDR3 nucleotide sequence: TGCAGTGCAGGAGGGGGAGGCAATCAGCCCCAGCATTTT.

Comments on this clonotype: A read error may account for a junction end that differs from germline. The rearrangement joins TRBV10-3 to TRBJ2-7, with TRBD1 matching over 9 bases. This CDR3 contains 15 residues. The germline gives CDR1 ENHRY, CDR2 SYGVKD. The CDR3 region is CAIGESGTGSLEQYF. CDR3 nucleotides: TGTGCCATCGGTGAGTCCGGGACAGGGTCCCTAGAGCAGTACTTC.

The chain employs TRBV29-1 and TRBJ1-4; D possibly corresponds to TRBD1 (5 bases). Per germline, CDR1 SQVTM and CDR2 ANQGSEA. Trimming stripped 4 bases from V and 0 bases from J, with 9 bases between. This CDR3 has 14 residues. CDR3 residues: CSVVAGSTNEKLFF. CDR3 nucleotide sequence: TGCAGCGTTGTGGCAGGGTCAACTAATGAAAAACTGTTTTTT.

The table lists this clonotype with a few counts. The rearrangement links TRBV6-1 to TRBJ2-1; D may correspond to TRBD1 or TRBD2 (5 bases each). The CDR3 contains 11 residues. CDR1 is MNHNS, CDR2 SASEGT, per germline. The germline V and J ends were trimmed by 10 bases and 13 bases, with 17 bases remaining between them. The CDR3 DNA sequence: TGTGCCACCTCCTTAGGGGAGACCCAGTTCTTC. Translated, it gives CATSLGETQFF.

Note on this clonotype: One end of the junction does not line up with germline, which may come from a read error. The genes are TRBV28 and TRBJ1-5, with 7 bases matching TRBD1. This CDR3 has 12 residues. CDR1 and CDR2 from the germline V gene are MDHEN and SYDVKM. The CDR3 sequence is CATGGGNQPKHF. DNA of the CDR3: TGTGCCACAGGGGGGGGAAATCAGCCCAAGCATTTT.

This clonotype was detected only a few times. The chain employs TRBV12-3 or TRBV12-4 and TRBJ1-2, with 8 bases identical to TRBD1. CDR3 length: 13 amino acids. Germline trimming cut 6 bases from V and 8 bases from J; bases unmatched to any gene: 8. This CDR3 is CASSDQGDRGYTF. CDR3 in DNA: TGTGCCAGCAGCGATCAGGGGGACAGGGGCTACACCTTC.

Comments on this clonotype: An end of the junction does not agree with germline; a read error may underlie this. The chain couples TRBV24-1 to TRBJ2-7; D is perhaps TRBD1 or TRBD2 (5 bases each). The CDR3 totals 14 residues. Germline CDR1 KGHDR, CDR2 SFDVKD. The DNA of the CDR3 is TGTGCCGCCAGTGGTCCGGGGCTCTCCTACGAGCAGTACTTC. This codes for CAASGPGLSYEQYF.

The chain recombines TRBV10-1 with TRBJ2-3, with 7 bases fitting TRBD2. The CDR3 runs 14 residues. Per germline, CDR1 WNHNN and CDR2 SYGVQD (reference sequence). J lost 2 bases, V lost 5 bases, and 4 bases had no gene match. The CDR3 loop is CASSTGTTTDTQYF. CDR3 bases: TGCGCCAGCAGTACCGGGACTACCACAGATACGCAGTATTTT.

Note on this clonotype: At one of its ends the junction is not consistent with the germline gene, which may arise from a read error. The rearrangement joins TRBV28 to TRBJ2-7, with D perhaps matching TRBD1 (6 bases). The CDR3 runs to 13 residues. Germline values: CDR1 MDHEN, CDR2 SYDVKM. The CDR3 reads CACRLTGSYEQYF. The CDR3 region has the DNA TGTGCCTGCAGGCTGACAGGTTCCTACGAGCAGTACTTC.

The genes are TRBV28 and TRBJ1-1; tentative D call: TRBD1 (5 bases). The CDR3 runs 14 residues. Germline V gene data show CDR1 as MDHEN and CDR2 as SYDVKM. Trimming removed 6 bases at V and 1 base at J, with 12 bases between. The CDR3 bases are TGTGCCAGCAGCCTGGGACGCAGGAACACTGAAGCTTTCTTT. This encodes CASSLGRRNTEAFF.

This clonotype is a singleton in its sample. The junction shows a germline mismatch at one end, possibly a read error. The chain uses TRBV3-1 and TRBJ1-2; 10 bases agree with TRBD1. CDR1 and CDR2 from the germline V gene are LGHDT and YNNKEL (reference sequence). This CDR3 has 15 amino acids. The CDR3 sequence is CAGSHGTGAGYGYTF. CDR3 DNA sequence: TGTGCCGGCAGCCACGGGACAGGGGCCGGTTATGGCTACACCTTC. The entire variable domain, with the rest obtained from reference TRBV3-1 and TRBJ1-2, is as follows: DTAVSQTPKYLVTQMGNDKSIKCEQNLGHDTMYWYKQDSKKFLKIMFSYNNKELIINETVPNRFSPKSPDKAHLNLHINSLELGDSAVYFCAGSHGTGAGYGYTFGSGTRLTVV.

The chain uses TRBV4-2 and TRBJ1-2; D might be TRBD1 (5 bases). The length of the CDR3 is 16 residues. CDR1 and CDR2 from the germline V gene are LGHNA and YNFKEQ. Trimming left V 4 bases short and J 1 base short, with 16 bases between. The CDR3 DNA is TGTGCCAGCAGCCCCTTGAAGGCAGGGAATAACTATGGCTACACCTTC. As protein: CASSPLKAGNNYGYTF.

This clonotype appeared a single time. The CDR3 region has the DNA TGTGCCAGCAGGTGGGACAGGGGAGGTGAGACCCAGTACTTC. This sequence encodes CASRWDRGGETQYF. This chain joins TRBV12-3 or TRBV12-4 and TRBJ2-5, with TRBD1 matching over 10 bases. Losses at the gene ends were 6 bases for V and 5 bases for J; bases not matched to a gene: 6. CDR3 length equals 14 residues.

The chain is built from TRBV5-1 and TRBJ2-1; 8 bases match TRBD2. The DNA end favors TRBJ2-7, so the J call may be wrong. In germline, CDR1 is SGHRS, CDR2 YFSETQ. The CDR3 totals 15 residues. CDR3 nucleotides: TGCGCCAGCAACCCTTCGGGGGGGTCCTACAATGAGCAGTACTTC. It specifies CASNPSGGSYNEQYF.